This T cell receptor beta chain came from a study of beta chain features in type 1 diabetes. Across the study: There was similarity between patients and healthy donors in age, gender and cell yields. All samples yielded roughly 110 million examined sorted cells. Study results and caveats: Type 1 diabetes patients had VDJ junctions that carried fewer insertions and more deletions. People with Type 1 diabetes carried modestly yet significantly shorter TCRB CDR3s in all four CD4+ subsets.

The sequenced template was cDNA made from the entire isolated RNA. Assay: immunoSEQ multiplex PCR; the TCRdb copy retains only in-frame clones and omits some. The table has approximately 250,000 clones, approximately 25% seen once. About this clone itself: Its antigen is as yet unknown.

Per germline, CDR1 SGHTA and CDR2 FQGTGA. Trimming left V 2 bases short and J 1 base short, with 7 bases between. CDR3 size: 14 residues. The source of this sequence is a woman aged 25 to 39 with type 1 diabetes. V gene TRBV7-3 combines with J gene TRBJ2-3, with D possibly being TRBD2 (5 bases). Sequenced material: naive CD4+ T cells from blood. The CDR3 loop is CASSLGRGTDTQYF. CDR3 DNA sequence: TGTGCCAGCAGCTTAGGGCGGGGCACAGATACGCAGTATTTT.